Given below is one T cell receptor (beta chain) in context. Its antigen is still unknown. This entry comes from a study of CD8 T cells in Susac syndrome. Study details: Clinically active disease was present in more than five of the sequenced Susac syndrome patients. About 8 of these patients were in remission.

RNA, at about 0.45 to 1 ug, was reverse transcribed with random hexamers. TCRdb re-derived calls from the immunoSEQ multiplex PCR reads in MiXCR, one entry per CDR3 protein. The table has roughly 150,000 distinct CDR3 sequences, 95% seen once; the top ten hold over 0.15%. This CDR3 contains 15 residues. Germline CDR1 reads SGHKS; CDR2 reads YYEKEE (reference sequence). V lost 4 bases to trimming and J lost 6 bases, with 20 bases between them. General study results and limits: The study recognized that its TCR sequencing and HLA analysis covered a relatively small number of individuals.

The sequence was collected from a human donor with Susac syndrome. The sequenced sample consisted of CD8+ T cells from PBMCs. The chain is built from TRBV5-5 and TRBJ2-7; no clear D gene. The CDR3 loop is CASSPLDFPYGEQYF. The CDR3 nucleotides read TGTGCCAGCAGCCCGCTAGATTTTCCCTACGGCGAGCAGTACTTC. The full variable domain, with the rest looked up from reference TRBV5-5 and TRBJ2-7, is DAGVTQSPTHLIKTRGQQVTLRCSPISGHKSVSWYQQVLGQGPQFIFQYYEKEERGRGNFPDRFSARQFPNYSSELNVNALLLGDSALYLCASSPLDFPYGEQYFGPGTRLTVT.